This T cell receptor (beta chain) was identified during a study of blood T cell repertoires in COVID-19 (dated by TCRdb to about 2020). Regarding the complete study: Samples covering the acute and convalescent phases of COVID-19 were provided by collaborators in the United States, Italy and Spain. The prospective study material was composed of cDNA or gDNA derived from T cells, B-cell-depleted T cells, or PBMCs. The dataset comprised deeply sampled blood TCRbeta repertoires from subjects exposed to, actively infected with, or recovered from COVID-19. The repertoires were made available in a free public database intended to serve as a resource for research on the immune response to SARS-CoV-2. Samples came from the ongoing ImmuneRACE study (first 160 participants) plus 1,254 subjects from 6 global collaborators. Sample metadata almost always included a de-identified subject ID, COVID-19 status, age in years and sex. Where available, HLA class I and class II types were obtained from metadata supplied by the sample provider rather than from assay-based typing.

The CDR3 sequence holds 15 residues, the cysteine and phenylalanine included. Only the CDR3 part of the read is kept: 45 bases, read in frame from the first base. V sheds 6 bases and J sheds 3 bases, leaving 18 bases between their ends. Looking up the germline V gene yields CDR1 SGDLS and CDR2 YYNGEE. TCRbeta CDR3 regions were amplified from genomic DNA by means of the immunoSEQ Assay, a bias-controlled multiplex PCR. The original methods were these. The number of nucleated cells in each sample was estimated from the amplification of reference gene primers within the assay. To quantify the absolute abundance of each unique TCRbeta CDR3 rearrangement, sequence reads were collapsed and filtered. Productive Simpson clonality was computed per sample as the square root of Simpson's diversity index over productive rearrangements. TCRdb obtained this table from immuneACCESS and retained in-frame rearrangements with V and J assigned. These tables miss some clones; where compared with another copy, unresolved V genes account for less than half of the shortfall, and the remainder is unexplained. That table furnishes V, J and clone size, whereas the DNA furnished D and trimming. Present in this sample are approximately 70,000 clones, 82% of which were seen just once. Around 20% of the sample rests with the top ten.

The full study reports these points: How much clinical and demographic metadata was included differed by source and by participant, and the metadata was provided uncurated.

Whole blood was collected in K2EDTA tubes by collaborating institutions according to the institutions' own protocols. For TCRbeta analysis, collaborators shipped samples as frozen whole blood, isolated PBMCs, or DNA extracted from either of those sample types. Comments on this clone: Its antigen specificity is not known. No qualities accompany the bases; no much larger clone lies one base away.

The V and J segments used are TRBV9 and TRBJ1-1; a weak D assignment points to TRBD1 (6 bases agree). Sequenced sample: peripheral blood. This TCR was recovered from a human donor in a cohort sampled during active COVID-19. The CDR3: CASTPRGLADTEAFF. The nucleotide sequence reads as follows: TGTGCCAGCACCCCGAGGGGGTTGGCGGACACTGAAGCTTTCTTT.